What follows is one T cell receptor (beta chain) and its context. The antigen is undetermined. This CDR3 region has 13 residues. Trimming shortened V by 6 bases and J by 4 bases, and 12 bases separated the two germline ends. The germline V gene has CDR1 SGHTA and CDR2 FQGTGA. The source of the sample is a study of graft-versus-host responses after intestinal transplantation. Whole-study results and caveats: There was an association between peak levels of circulating GvH clones and early post-transplant HvG declines.

Assay used: immunoSEQ multiplex PCR; TCRdb lists only in-frame clones, some missing. This repertoire shows 75,000 to 100,000 clones, about 82% found once; its top ten account for more than 1.4%. The material was PBMCs, obtained 255 days after intestinal transplant. The TCR originated in a human patient who received an intestinal transplant, so some T cells may come from the graft donor. The rearrangement links TRBV7-3 to TRBJ1-1; no clear D. CDR3 amino acids: CASRKGGSTEAFF. The CDR3 DNA follows: TGTGCCAGCAGAAAGGGAGGGAGCACTGAAGCTTTCTTT. Based on the CDR3 plus reference TRBV7-3 and TRBJ1-1, the full variable domain is GAGVSQTPSNKVTEKGKYVELRCDPISGHTALYWYRQSLGQGPEFLIYFQGTGAADDSGLPNDRFFAVRPEGSVSTLKIQRTERGDSAVYLCASRKGGSTEAFFGQGTRLTVV.